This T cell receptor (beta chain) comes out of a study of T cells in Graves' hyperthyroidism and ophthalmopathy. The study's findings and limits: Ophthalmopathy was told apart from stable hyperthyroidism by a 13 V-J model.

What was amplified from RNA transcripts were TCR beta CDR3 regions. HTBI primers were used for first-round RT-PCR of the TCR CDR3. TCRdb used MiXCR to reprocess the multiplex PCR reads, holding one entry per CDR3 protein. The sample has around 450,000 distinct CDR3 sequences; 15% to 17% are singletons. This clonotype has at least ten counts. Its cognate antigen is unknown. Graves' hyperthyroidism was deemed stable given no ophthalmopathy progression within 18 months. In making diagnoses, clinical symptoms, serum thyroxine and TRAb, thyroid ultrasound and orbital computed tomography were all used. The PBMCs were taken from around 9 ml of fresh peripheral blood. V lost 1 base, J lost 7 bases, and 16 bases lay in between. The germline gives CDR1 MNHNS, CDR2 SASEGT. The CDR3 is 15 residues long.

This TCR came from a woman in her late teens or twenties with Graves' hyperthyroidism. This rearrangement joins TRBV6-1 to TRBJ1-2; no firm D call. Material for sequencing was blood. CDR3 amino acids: CASSEVTEPTGGYTF. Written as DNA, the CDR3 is TGTGCCAGCAGTGAAGTAACGGAGCCAACGGGTGGCTACACCTTC.